In its sample, the clone carrying this T cell receptor (beta chain) was seen many times. Its antigen is unidentified. The data stem from a study of T-cell memory formation after mild COVID-19. Overall study context: TCR clusters were mostly donor specific. Study results and limitations: Confirmation of SARS-CoV-2 specificity was lacking for second-wave clones peaking day 37. Contracting clones, day 15 to 85, had balanced CD4/CD8, and later expanders favored CD4+.

Constant-segment primers were used for 5'RACE, and the resulting TCR alpha and TCR beta cDNA libraries carried sample barcodes and UMIs. MiXCR was run by TCRdb on the 5' RACE reads, yielding one entry per CDR3 protein. The sample lists approximately 260,000 distinct CDR3 sequences; 16% were seen once. The germline gives CDR1 SGDLS, CDR2 YYNGEE. The V and J ends lost 3 bases and 7 bases respectively, with 11 bases between them. This CDR3 comprises 13 residues. The rearrangement links TRBV9 to TRBJ2-1, with D uncertain. Source material: PBMCs or a T cell subset sorted from them (not recorded which). The clonotype was recovered from a young man who had mild COVID-19 (a few samples of this study predate the infection). Cell type and time point are not known. In DNA, the CDR3 is TGTGCCAGCAGCGGGCAGTGGGTAAATGAGCAGTTCTTC. Amino acid sequence: CASSGQWVNEQFF.